The sequence of this T cell receptor (beta chain) was determined in a study of blood T cell repertoires in COVID-19 (dated by TCRdb to the early 2020s). Turning to the overall study: Collaborator samples came from the United States, Italy and Spain and covered acute and convalescent phases of COVID-19. The samples were drawn from two sources: the first 160 participants of the ongoing ImmuneRACE study, and 1,200 or so subjects contributed by 6 global collaborators. The prospective study material was composed of cDNA or gDNA derived from T cells, B-cell-depleted T cells, or PBMCs. Subjects who had been exposed to COVID-19, were actively infected with it, or had recovered from it provided the deeply sampled blood TCRbeta repertoires that made up the dataset. Where available, HLA class I and class II types were obtained from metadata supplied by the sample provider rather than from assay-based typing. Sample metadata almost always included a de-identified subject ID, COVID-19 status, age in years and sex. The repertoires were released in a freely available public database meant as a resource for research on the immune response to SARS-CoV-2. What the authors observed across the whole study: How much clinical and demographic metadata was included differed by source and by participant, and the metadata was provided uncurated.

About this clone: Its antigen remains unidentified. No clone much larger than this one lies a single base away; base qualities are absent.

TCRbeta CDR3 regions were amplified from genomic DNA by means of the immunoSEQ Assay, a bias-controlled multiplex PCR. For the original study's pipeline: The number of nucleated cells in each sample was estimated by amplification of reference gene primers within the assay. Sequence reads were collapsed and filtered to measure the absolute abundance of every unique TCRbeta CDR3 rearrangement. For each sample, productive Simpson clonality was calculated as the square root of Simpson's diversity index over productive rearrangements. TCRdb re-hosts the immuneACCESS table, in-frame sequences only. Its copies lack some clones; in the studies checked, an unresolved V gene accounts for under half of them, and the cause for the rest is not known. Clonal size and the V and J genes are those of that table, whereas D and trimming came from the DNA. The sample has some 170,000 clones on record, around 84% of them singletons. The ten largest make up approximately 19% of the sample.

The V and J ends are trimmed by 0 bases and 6 bases, leaving 12 bases between them. The germline V gene specifies MNHEY as CDR1 and SVGAGI as CDR2. The CDR3 contains 15 residues, cysteine and phenylalanine counted. Of all the DNA, just the CDR3 is kept, 45 bases in frame from base 1. Collaborating institutions collected whole blood in K2EDTA tubes following their own protocols. Collaborator samples were shipped for TCRbeta analysis as frozen whole blood, isolated PBMCs, or DNA extracted from either sample type. Here the chain combines TRBV6-5 and TRBJ2-1; the D region possibly corresponds to TRBD2 (5 bases align). This sequence was found in a woman of 80 years or more with acute or convalescent COVID-19. The sequencing sample was made of peripheral blood. The nucleotide sequence is TGTGCCAGCAGTTACTCGATCCGGCTAGCCAATGAGCAGTTCTTC. Translation gives CASSYSIRLANEQFF.